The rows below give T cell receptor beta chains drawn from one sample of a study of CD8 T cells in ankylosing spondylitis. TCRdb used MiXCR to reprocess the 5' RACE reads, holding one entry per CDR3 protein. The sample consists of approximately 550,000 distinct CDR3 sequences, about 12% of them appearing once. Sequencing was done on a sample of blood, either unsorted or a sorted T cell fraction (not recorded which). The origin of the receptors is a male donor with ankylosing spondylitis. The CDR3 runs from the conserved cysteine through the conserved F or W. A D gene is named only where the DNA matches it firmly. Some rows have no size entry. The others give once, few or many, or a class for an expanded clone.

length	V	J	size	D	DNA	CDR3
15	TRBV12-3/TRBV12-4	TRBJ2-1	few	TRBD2	TGTGCCAGCAGGGCTAGCGGGAGGGCCGACGATGAGCAGTTCTTC	CASRASGRADDEQFF
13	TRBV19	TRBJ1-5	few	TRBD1	TGTGCCACCCATGGGAGGGGGCATCAGCCCCAGCATTTT	CATHGRGHQPQHF
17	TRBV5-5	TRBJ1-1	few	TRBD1	TGTGCCAGCATCGTGACAGGGGGTCCTAGTGGAAGAACTGAAGCTTTCTTT	CASIVTGGPSGRTEAFF
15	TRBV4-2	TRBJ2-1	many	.	TGTGCCAGCAGCCAAGCAAGCGTAGGCTACAATGAGCAGTTCTTC	CASSQASVGYNEQFF
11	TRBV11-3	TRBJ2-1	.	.	TGTGCCAGCGGTCGAGGGTCTGAGCAGTTCTTC	CASGRGSEQFF
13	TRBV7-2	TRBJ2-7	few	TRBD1	TGTGCCAGCAGCCGACAGGGGGCGAGGGAGCAGTACTTC	CASSRQGAREQYF
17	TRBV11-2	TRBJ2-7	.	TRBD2	TGTGCCAGCAGCTCCGGTAGGGGAGGGGTCTCCACCTACGAGCAGTACTTC	CASSSGRGGVSTYEQYF
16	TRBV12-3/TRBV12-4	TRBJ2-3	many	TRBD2	TGTGCCAGCAGGTCCCTAGCGGGAACTAACACAGATACGCAGTATTTT	CASRSLAGTNTDTQYF
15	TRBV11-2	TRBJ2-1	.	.	TGTGCCAGCAGCGTCGACTACTTCGGCGTGAATGAGCAGTTCTTC	CASSVDYFGVNEQFF
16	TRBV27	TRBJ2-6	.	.	TGTGCCAGCAGGGTACAGGGTACGTCTGGGGCCAACGTCCTGACTTTC	CASRVQGTSGANVLTF
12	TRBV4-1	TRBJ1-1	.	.	TGCGCCAGCAGCCAATTCACCGCTGAAGCTTTCTTT	CASSQFTAEAFF
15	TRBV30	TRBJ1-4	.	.	TGTGCCTGGAGTGTAAAGACGAAGCCGGGGGAAAAACTGTTTTTT	CAWSVKTKPGEKLFF
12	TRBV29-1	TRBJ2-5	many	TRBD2	TGCAGCGTCCTAGCGGGAGGGGAGACCCAGTACTTC	CSVLAGGETQYF
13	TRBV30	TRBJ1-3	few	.	TGTGCCTGGAGTGTAGACTCTGGAAACACCATATATTTT	CAWSVDSGNTIYF
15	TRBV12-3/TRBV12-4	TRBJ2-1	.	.	TGTGCCAGCAGTTTGGCTAGCTGGACCTACAATGAGCAGTTCTTC	CASSLASWTYNEQFF
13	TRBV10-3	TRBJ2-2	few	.	TGTGCCATCAGTGAAGCCCCCACCGGGGAGCTGTTTTTT	CAISEAPTGELFF
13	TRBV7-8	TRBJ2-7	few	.	TGTGCCAGCAGCTTAGGAGGATTCGGCGAGCAGTACTTC	CASSLGGFGEQYF
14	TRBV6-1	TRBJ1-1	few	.	TGTGCCAGCAGTGGGGTCTTGGGAATCACTGAAGCTTTCTTT	CASSGVLGITEAFF
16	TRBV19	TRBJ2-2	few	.	TGTGCCAGTAGAGCTTCTAGTATTACGAACACCGGGGAGCTGTTTTTT	CASRASSITNTGELFF
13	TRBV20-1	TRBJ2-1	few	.	TGCAGTGCGGGACTCACAAATTACAATGAGCAGTTCTTC	CSAGLTNYNEQFF
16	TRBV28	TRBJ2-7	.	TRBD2	TGTGCCAGCAGCCCCCCGGGGACTAGCGGGGCGAACGAGCAGTACTTC	CASSPPGTSGANEQYF
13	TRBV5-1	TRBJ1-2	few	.	TGCGCCAGCAACGAAGACGGCAACTATGGCTACACCTTC	CASNEDGNYGYTF
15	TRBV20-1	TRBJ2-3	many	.	TGCAGTGCCGCAGACACCAGGGTTCCCACAGATACGCAGTATTTT	CSAADTRVPTDTQYF
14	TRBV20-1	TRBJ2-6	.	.	TGCAGTGCTCCCGACAGAGCTGGGGCCAACGTCCTGACTTTC	CSAPDRAGANVLTF
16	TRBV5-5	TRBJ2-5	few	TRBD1	TGTGCCAGCAGCCAGATAGCCGGGACAGACCAAGAGACCCAGTACTTC	CASSQIAGTDQETQYF
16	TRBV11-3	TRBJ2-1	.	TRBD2	TGTGCCAGCAGCTTAGGGCGGGAGTATTTGTACAATGAGCAGTTCTTC	CASSLGREYLYNEQFF
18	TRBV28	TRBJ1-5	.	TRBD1	TGTGCCAGCAGTTTCGGCCGACAGGGGTGGGAAAGCAATCAGCCCCAGCATTTT	CASSFGRQGWESNQPQHF
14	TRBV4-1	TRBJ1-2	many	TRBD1	TGCGCCACCACTACTATGACAGGGACGGATGGCTACACCTTC	CATTTMTGTDGYTF
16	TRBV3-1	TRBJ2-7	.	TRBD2	TGTGCCAGCAGCCAAGCTAGCGGGAGGGACTCCTACGAGCAGTACTTC	CASSQASGRDSYEQYF